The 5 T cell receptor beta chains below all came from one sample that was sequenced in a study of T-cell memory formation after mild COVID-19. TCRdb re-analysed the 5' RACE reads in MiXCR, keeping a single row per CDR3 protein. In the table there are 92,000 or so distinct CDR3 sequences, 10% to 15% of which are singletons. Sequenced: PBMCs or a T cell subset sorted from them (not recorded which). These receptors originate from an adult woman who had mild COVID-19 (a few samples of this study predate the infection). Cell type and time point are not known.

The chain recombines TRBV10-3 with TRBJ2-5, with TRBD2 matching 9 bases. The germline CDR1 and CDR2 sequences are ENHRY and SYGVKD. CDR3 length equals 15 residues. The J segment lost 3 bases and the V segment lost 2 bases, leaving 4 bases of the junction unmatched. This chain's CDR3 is CAISEASGIEETQYF. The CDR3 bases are TGTGCCATCAGTGAGGCTAGCGGGATTGAAGAGACCCAGTACTTC.

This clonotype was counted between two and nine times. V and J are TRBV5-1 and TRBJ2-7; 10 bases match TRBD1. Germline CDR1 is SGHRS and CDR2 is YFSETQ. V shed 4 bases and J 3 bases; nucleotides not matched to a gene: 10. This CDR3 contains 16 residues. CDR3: CASSPVVDRGLYEQYF. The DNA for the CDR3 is TGCGCCAGCAGCCCCGTCGTCGACAGGGGGCTCTACGAGCAGTACTTC.

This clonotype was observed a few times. CDR3 protein: CASNGGTTYNEQFF. CDR3 bases: TGTGCCAGCAATGGCGGGACTACCTACAATGAGCAGTTCTTC. V gene TRBV2 combines with J gene TRBJ2-1; TRBD2 aligns across 7 bases. The CDR3 extends over 14 amino acids. In germline, CDR1 is SNHLY, CDR2 FYNNEI. With 7 bases clipped from V and 2 bases from J, the junction kept 5 bases outside the gene matches.

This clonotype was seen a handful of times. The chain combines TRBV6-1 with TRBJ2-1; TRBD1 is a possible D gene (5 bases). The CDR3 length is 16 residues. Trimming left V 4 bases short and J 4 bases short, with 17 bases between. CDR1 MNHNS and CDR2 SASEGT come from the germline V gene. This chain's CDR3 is CASSVEGAERYNEQFF. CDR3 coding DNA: TGTGCCAGCAGTGTAGAAGGGGCCGAGAGATACAATGAGCAGTTCTTC.

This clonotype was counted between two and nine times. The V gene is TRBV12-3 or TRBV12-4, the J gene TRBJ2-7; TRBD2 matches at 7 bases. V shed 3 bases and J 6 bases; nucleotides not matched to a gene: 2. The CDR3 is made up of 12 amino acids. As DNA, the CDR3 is TGTGCCAGCAGTTTTGGGACTACCGAGCAGTACTTC. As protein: CASSFGTTEQYF.